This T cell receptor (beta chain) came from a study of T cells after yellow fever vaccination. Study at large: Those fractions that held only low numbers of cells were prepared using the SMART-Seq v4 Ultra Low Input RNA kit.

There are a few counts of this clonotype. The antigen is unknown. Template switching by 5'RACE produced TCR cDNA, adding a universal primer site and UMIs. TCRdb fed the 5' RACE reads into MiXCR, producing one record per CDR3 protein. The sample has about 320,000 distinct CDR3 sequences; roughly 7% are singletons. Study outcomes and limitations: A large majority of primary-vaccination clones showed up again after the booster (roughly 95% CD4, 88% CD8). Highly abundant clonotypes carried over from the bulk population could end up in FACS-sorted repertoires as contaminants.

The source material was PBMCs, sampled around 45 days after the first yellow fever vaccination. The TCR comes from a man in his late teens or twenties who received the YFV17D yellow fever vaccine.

The CDR3 DNA reads as TGTGCCAGCAGTTACGCGGGACCTTGGGAGCAGTACTTC. As protein: CASSYAGPWEQYF. The chain recombines TRBV6-2 or TRBV6-3 with TRBJ2-7; tentative D call: TRBD2 (6 bases). This CDR3 is built from 13 residues. V was clipped by 2 bases and J by 7 bases, with 12 bases between them. Germline loops: CDR1 MNHEY, CDR2 SVGEGT.